These T cell receptor beta chains were read from a single sample in a study of persistence of HIV-infected CD4 T cells. No antigen has been identified for these receptors. TCRdb keeps only in-frame clones here, not all; method: immunoSEQ multiplex PCR. This sample has 25,000 to 35,000 clones, with 75% to 85% found just once. This material consisted of CD4+ T cells sorted from PBMCs after roughly 19-hour stimulation, taken from a patient who received antiretroviral therapy. The origin of the receptors is an adult man with HIV who was CMV-seropositive. The CDR3 runs from the conserved cysteine through the conserved F or W. A D gene is named only where the DNA matches it firmly. Expanded clones are given a class, and other clones once, few, many or no size at all.

D gene: .; J gene: TRBJ1-6; V gene: TRBV25-1; clone size: .; CDR3 protein: CASSGRGYNSPLHF; CDR3 DNA: TGTGCCAGCAGTGGTAGGGGCTATAATTCACCCCTCCACTTT
D gene: .; J gene: TRBJ1-1; V gene: TRBV7-9; clone size: few; CDR3 protein: CASSSRGPEAFF; CDR3 DNA: TGTGCCAGCAGCTCCAGGGGACCTGAAGCTTTCTTT
D gene: TRBD1; J gene: TRBJ2-2; V gene: TRBV4-2; clone size: few; CDR3 protein: CASSQRTGGAPGELFF; CDR3 DNA: TGTGCCAGCAGCCAGCGTACAGGGGGCGCACCCGGGGAGCTGTTTTTT
D gene: TRBD2; J gene: TRBJ2-1; V gene: TRBV25-1; clone size: .; CDR3 protein: CASSSGTSGYNEQFF; CDR3 DNA: TGTGCCAGCAGCTCCGGGACTAGCGGTTACAATGAGCAGTTCTTC
D gene: TRBD1; J gene: TRBJ2-7; V gene: TRBV7-8; clone size: .; CDR3 protein: CASSSWDRTYEQYF; CDR3 DNA: TGTGCCAGCAGCTCATGGGACAGGACCTACGAGCAGTACTTC
D gene: .; J gene: TRBJ1-1; V gene: TRBV11-3; clone size: .; CDR3 protein: CASSLVYGTEAFF; CDR3 DNA: TGTGCCAGCAGCTTAGTTTACGGCACTGAAGCTTTCTTT
D gene: .; J gene: TRBJ2-5; V gene: TRBV7-3; clone size: .; CDR3 protein: CASSLGPRETQYF; CDR3 DNA: TGTGCCAGCAGCTTAGGACCAAGGGAGACCCAGTACTTC
D gene: .; J gene: TRBJ1-5; V gene: TRBV9; clone size: .; CDR3 protein: CASSVSGANQPQHF; CDR3 DNA: TGTGCCAGCAGCGTAAGTGGGGCTAATCAGCCCCAGCATTTT
D gene: .; J gene: TRBJ1-2; V gene: TRBV9; clone size: once; CDR3 protein: CASSPTNNYGYTF; CDR3 DNA: TGTGCCAGCAGCCCTACAAATAACTATGGCTACACCTTC
D gene: .; J gene: TRBJ1-5; V gene: TRBV15; clone size: .; CDR3 protein: CATSRVGALGGSNQPQHF; CDR3 DNA: TGTGCCACCAGCAGAGTGGGGGCCTTGGGAGGGAGCAATCAGCCCCAGCATTTT
D gene: TRBD2; J gene: TRBJ2-5; V gene: TRBV15; clone size: .; CDR3 protein: CATSRDPSGRETQYF; CDR3 DNA: TGTGCCACCAGCAGAGATCCTAGCGGTCGGGAGACCCAGTACTTC
D gene: .; J gene: TRBJ1-3; V gene: TRBV4-1; clone size: .; CDR3 protein: CASSQPRPRGNTIYF; CDR3 DNA: TGCGCCAGCAGCCAGCCCCGACCGAGAGGAAACACCATATATTTT
D gene: TRBD1; J gene: TRBJ2-7; V gene: TRBV30; clone size: .; CDR3 protein: CAWDRVRSSYEQYF; CDR3 DNA: TGTGCCTGGGACAGGGTTCGAAGCTCCTACGAGCAGTACTTC
D gene: .; J gene: TRBJ1-4; V gene: TRBV29-1; clone size: .; CDR3 protein: CSVSAPGGATNEKLFF; CDR3 DNA: TGCAGCGTCTCTGCCCCGGGGGGTGCAACTAATGAAAAACTGTTTTTT
D gene: .; J gene: TRBJ1-5; V gene: TRBV12-3/TRBV12-4; clone size: few; CDR3 protein: CASSGRIGQPQHF; CDR3 DNA: TGTGCCAGCAGTGGCAGGATAGGTCAGCCCCAGCATTTT
D gene: TRBD2; J gene: TRBJ2-1; V gene: TRBV6-2/TRBV6-3; clone size: .; CDR3 protein: CASSHSGGRNEQFF; CDR3 DNA: TGTGCCAGCAGTCATAGCGGGGGGCGCAATGAGCAGTTCTTC
D gene: .; J gene: TRBJ2-7; V gene: TRBV12-3/TRBV12-4; clone size: .; CDR3 protein: CASSLLSYEQYF; CDR3 DNA: TGTGCCAGCAGTCTCCTTTCCTACGAGCAGTACTTC
D gene: TRBD1; J gene: TRBJ1-4; V gene: TRBV5-1; clone size: .; CDR3 protein: CASSLGTGSGKLFF; CDR3 DNA: TGCGCCAGCAGCTTGGGGACAGGGAGTGGAAAACTGTTTTTT
D gene: .; J gene: TRBJ1-5; V gene: TRBV23-1; clone size: .; CDR3 protein: CASSQSFFREGQPQHF; CDR3 DNA: TGCGCCAGCAGTCAATCGTTTTTCAGGGAAGGTCAGCCCCAGCATTTT
D gene: .; J gene: TRBJ1-1; V gene: TRBV7-8; clone size: .; CDR3 protein: CASSPPTRGIGEAFF; CDR3 DNA: TGTGCCAGCAGCCCCCCTACTAGAGGGATTGGGGAAGCTTTCTTT
D gene: .; J gene: TRBJ1-1; V gene: TRBV6-2/TRBV6-3; clone size: .; CDR3 protein: CASSYGGAGSKRTEAFF; CDR3 DNA: TGTGCCAGCAGTTACGGTGGGGCCGGTTCTAAAAGAACTGAAGCTTTCTTT
D gene: TRBD1; J gene: TRBJ1-1; V gene: TRBV27; clone size: .; CDR3 protein: CASSLDRANTEAFF; CDR3 DNA: TGTGCCAGCAGTTTGGACAGGGCGAACACTGAAGCTTTCTTT
D gene: TRBD1; J gene: TRBJ2-7; V gene: TRBV5-5; clone size: .; CDR3 protein: CASSWDRDYEQYF; CDR3 DNA: TGTGCCAGCAGCTGGGACAGAGACTACGAGCAGTACTTC
D gene: TRBD2; J gene: TRBJ2-7; V gene: TRBV6-2/TRBV6-3; clone size: .; CDR3 protein: CASSLASGVEQYF; CDR3 DNA: TGTGCCAGCAGTTTGGCTAGCGGGGTAGAGCAGTACTTC
D gene: .; J gene: TRBJ1-1; V gene: TRBV6-6; clone size: .; CDR3 protein: CASESVGTEAFF; CDR3 DNA: TGTGCCAGCGAAAGTGTCGGCACTGAAGCTTTCTTT
D gene: .; J gene: TRBJ2-3; V gene: TRBV14; clone size: .; CDR3 protein: CASSQRRGTQYF; CDR3 DNA: TGTGCCAGCAGCCAACGGCGAGGGACGCAGTATTTT
D gene: .; J gene: TRBJ2-3; V gene: TRBV20-1; clone size: .; CDR3 protein: CSAPLGSTQYF; CDR3 DNA: TGCAGTGCTCCCCTCGGCAGCACGCAGTATTTT
D gene: .; J gene: TRBJ2-1; V gene: TRBV2; clone size: .; CDR3 protein: CASSGQNNEQFF; CDR3 DNA: TGTGCCAGCTCCGGACAGAACAATGAGCAGTTCTTC
D gene: TRBD1; J gene: TRBJ1-1; V gene: TRBV10-3; clone size: .; CDR3 protein: CAIRTRDREGTEAFF; CDR3 DNA: TGTGCCATCAGGACCCGGGACAGGGAGGGCACTGAAGCTTTCTTT
D gene: .; J gene: TRBJ1-5; V gene: TRBV10-3; clone size: .; CDR3 protein: CAISARGRDSNQPQHF; CDR3 DNA: TGTGCCATCAGTGCACGTGGGAGGGATAGCAATCAGCCCCAGCATTTT
D gene: .; J gene: TRBJ2-2; V gene: TRBV2; clone size: once; CDR3 protein: CASSEVRNTGELFF; CDR3 DNA: TGTGCCAGCAGTGAGGTTAGAAACACCGGGGAGCTGTTTTTT
D gene: .; J gene: TRBJ2-4; V gene: TRBV3-1/TRBV3-2; clone size: .; CDR3 protein: CASSPVGGNIQYF; CDR3 DNA: TGTGCCAGCAGTCCGGTGGGGGGAAACATTCAGTACTTC
D gene: .; J gene: TRBJ1-1; V gene: TRBV29-1; clone size: .; CDR3 protein: CSVEHPNTEAFF; CDR3 DNA: TGCAGCGTTGAACACCCGAACACTGAAGCTTTCTTT
D gene: .; J gene: TRBJ1-2; V gene: TRBV7-9; clone size: once; CDR3 protein: CASSLLHYGYTF; CDR3 DNA: TGTGCCAGCAGCTTACTCCACTATGGCTACACCTTC
D gene: .; J gene: TRBJ2-7; V gene: TRBV7-8; clone size: .; CDR3 protein: CASSLGPNNYEQYF; CDR3 DNA: TGTGCCAGCAGCTTGGGACCAAACAACTACGAGCAGTACTTC
D gene: TRBD1; J gene: TRBJ2-4; V gene: TRBV28; clone size: few; CDR3 protein: CASSSTGVKNIQYF; CDR3 DNA: TGTGCCAGCAGTTCGACAGGGGTTAAAAACATTCAGTACTTC
D gene: .; J gene: TRBJ1-2; V gene: TRBV7-2; clone size: .; CDR3 protein: CASSFSQATHGYTF; CDR3 DNA: TGTGCCAGCAGCTTCTCACAGGCGACCCATGGCTACACCTTC
D gene: TRBD1; J gene: TRBJ1-2; V gene: TRBV9; clone size: .; CDR3 protein: CASSVGTGANYGYTF; CDR3 DNA: TGTGCCAGCAGCGTAGGTACAGGGGCCAACTATGGCTACACCTTC
D gene: TRBD1; J gene: TRBJ2-7; V gene: TRBV10-3; clone size: .; CDR3 protein: CAISDPGQGASYEQYF; CDR3 DNA: TGTGCCATCAGTGATCCGGGACAGGGGGCTTCCTACGAGCAGTACTTC
D gene: .; J gene: TRBJ2-2; V gene: TRBV7-9; clone size: .; CDR3 protein: CARDTGASTGELFF; CDR3 DNA: TGTGCCAGAGATACGGGGGCTAGTACCGGGGAGCTGTTTTTT
D gene: TRBD2; J gene: TRBJ2-3; V gene: TRBV4-2; clone size: few; CDR3 protein: CASSQIGTSGGTDTQYF; CDR3 DNA: TGTGCCAGCAGCCAGATTGGGACTAGCGGGGGCACAGATACGCAGTATTTT
D gene: .; J gene: TRBJ1-1; V gene: TRBV6-2/TRBV6-3; clone size: .; CDR3 protein: CASSWDTEAFF; CDR3 DNA: TGTGCCAGCAGCTGGGACACTGAAGCTTTCTTT
D gene: TRBD1; J gene: TRBJ2-5; V gene: TRBV5-4; clone size: .; CDR3 protein: CASSLGDRGLRETQYF; CDR3 DNA: TGTGCCAGCAGCTTGGGGGACAGGGGGCTCCGGGAGACCCAGTACTTC
D gene: .; J gene: TRBJ1-5; V gene: TRBV7-2; clone size: .; CDR3 protein: CASSLERVEPQHF; CDR3 DNA: TGTGCCAGCAGCTTAGAAAGGGTAGAGCCCCAGCATTTT
D gene: TRBD2; J gene: TRBJ2-7; V gene: TRBV19; clone size: few; CDR3 protein: CASSKAGRVYEQYF; CDR3 DNA: TGTGCCAGTAGTAAGGCAGGGAGGGTCTACGAGCAGTACTTC
D gene: .; J gene: TRBJ2-7; V gene: TRBV28; clone size: .; CDR3 protein: CASSLRYEQYF; CDR3 DNA: TGTGCCAGCAGTTTACGCTACGAGCAGTACTTC
D gene: .; J gene: TRBJ2-3; V gene: TRBV5-1; clone size: .; CDR3 protein: CASKRASTDTQYF; CDR3 DNA: TGCGCCAGCAAAAGGGCTAGCACAGATACGCAGTATTTT
D gene: TRBD1; J gene: TRBJ2-3; V gene: TRBV4-2; clone size: .; CDR3 protein: CASSLDRGTDTQYF; CDR3 DNA: TGTGCCAGCAGCCTCGACAGGGGGACAGATACGCAGTATTTT
D gene: .; J gene: TRBJ1-6; V gene: TRBV2; clone size: few; CDR3 protein: CASSSLRSPLHF; CDR3 DNA: TGTGCCAGCAGTTCCCTGAGGTCACCCCTCCACTTT
D gene: .; J gene: TRBJ1-1; V gene: TRBV5-1; clone size: .; CDR3 protein: CASSLAYQGNEAFF; CDR3 DNA: TGCGCCAGCAGCTTGGCGTACCAGGGCAATGAAGCTTTCTTT
D gene: TRBD1; J gene: TRBJ1-1; V gene: TRBV4-3; clone size: .; CDR3 protein: CASSLMGQGQTEAFF; CDR3 DNA: TGCGCCAGCAGCTTAATGGGACAGGGTCAGACTGAAGCTTTCTTT
D gene: .; J gene: TRBJ2-2; V gene: TRBV9; clone size: few; CDR3 protein: CASSLAINTGELFF; CDR3 DNA: TGTGCCAGCAGTTTAGCGATTAACACCGGGGAGCTGTTTTTT
D gene: .; J gene: TRBJ1-4; V gene: TRBV5-1; clone size: once; CDR3 protein: CASSLGGSNEKLFF; CDR3 DNA: TGCGCCAGCAGCCTCGGAGGTTCGAATGAAAAACTGTTTTTT
D gene: .; J gene: TRBJ2-3; V gene: TRBV5-4; clone size: .; CDR3 protein: CASSLLGGASTDTQYF; CDR3 DNA: TGTGCCAGCAGCTTGTTGGGCGGGGCTAGCACAGATACGCAGTATTTT
D gene: .; J gene: TRBJ1-1; V gene: TRBV29-1; clone size: .; CDR3 protein: CSADTLTEAFF; CDR3 DNA: TGCAGCGCCGATACCCTTACTGAAGCTTTCTTT
D gene: .; J gene: TRBJ1-3; V gene: TRBV20-1; clone size: .; CDR3 protein: CSASVLQGSGNTIYF; CDR3 DNA: TGCAGTGCTAGTGTTCTCCAGGGATCTGGAAACACCATATATTTT
D gene: TRBD2; J gene: TRBJ2-1; V gene: TRBV5-4; clone size: .; CDR3 protein: CASSLSLDSPGGEQFF; CDR3 DNA: TGTGCCAGCAGCTTGAGTCTGGACAGCCCGGGAGGGGAGCAGTTCTTC
D gene: TRBD1; J gene: TRBJ1-4; V gene: TRBV3-1/TRBV3-2; clone size: .; CDR3 protein: CASSLQGAGNEKLFF; CDR3 DNA: TGTGCCAGCAGCCTTCAGGGGGCCGGTAATGAAAAACTGTTTTTT